The clone carrying this T cell receptor (beta chain) was recorded only once. The data belong to a study of blood T cell repertoires in COVID-19. Assay used: immunoSEQ multiplex PCR; TCRdb lists only in-frame clones, some missing. The data contain some 40,000 clones, approximately 83% of them singletons. Germline V lookup: CDR1 SGHVS, CDR2 FQNEAQ. V shed 5 bases and J shed 4 bases, with 9 bases lying between them. The CDR3 spans 14 residues. The chain uses TRBV7-8 and TRBJ1-6; no clear D. The TCR originated in a woman of 80 years or more with acute or convalescent COVID-19. Sequencing was carried out using peripheral blood. The CDR3 loop is CASSQTGYNSPLHF. CDR3 DNA sequence: TGTGCCAGCAGCCAGACGGGTTATAATTCACCCCTCCACTTT.